One and the same sample provided the 5 T cell receptor beta chains below, sequenced in a study of control samples from healthy donors and cancer patients. Data came from immunoSEQ multiplex PCR; TCRdb stores just in-frame clones and leaves some out. The sample holds 100,000 to 130,000 clones, approximately 80% seen once. Sequences were obtained from blood. The origin of the receptors is a young man in good health.

This chain uses TRBV7-8 with TRBJ1-2, with D maybe TRBD1 (5 bases). V dropped 5 bases and J dropped 4 bases, with 20 bases sitting between them. Germline V gene sequence: CDR1 SGHVS, CDR2 FQNEAQ. This CDR3 contains 16 residues. The CDR3 DNA reads as TGTGCCAGCAGCGACACCGGGACCTATTCCTCCTATGGCTACACCTTC. As protein: CASSDTGTYSSYGYTF. The entire variable domain, with the rest obtained from reference TRBV7-8 and TRBJ1-2, is as follows: GAGVSQSPRYKVAKRGQDVALRCDPISGHVSLFWYQQALGQGPEFLTYFQNEAQLDKSGLPSDRFFAERPEGSVSTLKIQRTQQEDSAVYLCASSDTGTYSSYGYTFGSGTRLTVV.

The chain combines TRBV25-1 with TRBJ2-3; 7 bases fit TRBD1. This CDR3 contains 13 residues. Germline V gives CDR1 MGHDK, CDR2 SYGVNS. V dropped 8 bases and J dropped 1; count of bases not matched to a gene: 3. The CDR3 nucleotides are TGTGCCAGCCTCGGACAGGGCACAGATACGCAGTATTTT. Translation: CASLGQGTDTQYF.

The chain employs TRBV30 and TRBJ1-5; TRBD1 matches 10 bases. V lost 2 bases and J lost 4; bases outside the gene matches: 5. The CDR3 totals 15 residues. Germline V gene data show CDR1 as GTSNPN and CDR2 as SVGIG (reference sequence). The CDR3 bases are TGTGCCTGGAGTACCCGGGACAGGGGTAATCAGCCCCAGCATTTT. Protein product: CAWSTRDRGNQPQHF.

The gene calls are TRBV29-1 and TRBJ1-1; D might be TRBD1 (5 bases). There are 13 residues in the CDR3. The V gene lost 7 bases and the J gene lost 0 bases, with 12 bases spanning the gap. Germline loops: CDR1 SQVTM, CDR2 ANQGSEA. CDR3 in amino acids: CSARGRVNTEAFF. DNA for the CDR3: TGCAGCGCGAGGGGTAGGGTGAACACTGAAGCTTTCTTT.

The chain employs TRBV5-1 and TRBJ1-4; a possible D gene is TRBD1 (5 bases). CDR3 length: 14 residues. V lost 0 bases and J lost 7, with 10 bases in between. From germline, CDR1 is SGHRS and CDR2 YFSETQ. This CDR3 reads CASSLGGASEKLFF. The CDR3 nucleotides are TGCGCCAGCAGCTTGGGCGGGGCAAGTGAAAAACTGTTTTTT.